The entry that follows covers one TCR beta chain sequence. Its antigen is currently unknown. This sample is drawn from a study of OX40 agonist ivuxolimab in advanced cancers. About the research overall: The treatment was a fully human IgG2 OX40 agonist, ivuxolimab. Two patients with cutaneous melanoma and one with hepatocellular carcinoma, three in total, showed partial responses.

The study sampled blood at baseline, cycle 4 day 1, and cycle 7 day 1. The CDR3 is made up of 17 amino acids. Germline loops: CDR1 SEHNR, CDR2 FQNEAQ (reference sequence). The trim removed 7 bases at V and 4 bases at J, leaving 8 bases unmatched. General study findings and limits: Among T cells, CD8+ cells averaged more expanded clones than CD4+ cells.

Assay: immunoSEQ multiplex PCR; the TCRdb copy retains only in-frame clones and omits some. The table includes about 99,000 clones, about 91% detected once. This clonotype was sampled from an adult with an advanced solid tumor such as melanoma, head and neck, liver or kidney cancer. The chain combines TRBV7-9 with TRBJ2-1; 15 bases map to TRBD2. The source material was CD4+ or CD8+ T cells sorted from blood, sampled in a trial of the OX40 agonist ivuxolimab. The CDR3 DNA reads as TGTGCCAGCACCCCCCGGGGACTAGCGGGAGGATACAATGAGCAGTTCTTC. Its translation is CASTPRGLAGGYNEQFF.